Each of the 19 T cell receptor beta chains below was sequenced from the same sample in a study of blood T cell repertoires in COVID-19. The assay was immunoSEQ multiplex PCR, and TCRdb's table has in-frame clones only and misses some. The table has 150,000 to 200,000 clones, around 87% seen once. Sequencing was done on a sample of peripheral blood. These receptors came from a man aged 35 to 55 with active or convalescent COVID-19.

The rearrangement joins TRBV3-1 (or the pseudogene TRBV3-2) to TRBJ2-3; D uncertain. CDR3 length equals 19 residues. The V end lost 1 base, the J end lost 0 bases, and 20 bases lay between the germline ends. Germline CDR1 LGHDT, CDR2 YNNKEL (reference sequence). The CDR3 protein is CASSQAGLRLTVSTDTQYF. The CDR3 nucleotides read TGTGCCAGCAGCCAAGCAGGTCTCCGATTGACGGTGAGCACAGATACGCAGTATTTT.

The genes are TRBV28 and TRBJ1-1; D may be TRBD1 (6 bases). With 5 bases removed from V and 4 bases from J, the gap between germline ends came to 8 bases. Germline CDR1 is MDHEN and CDR2 is SYDVKM. The CDR3 has 12 amino acids. The CDR3 region is CASSPRGTEAFF. CDR3 bases: TGTGCCAGCAGTCCCAGGGGCACTGAAGCTTTCTTT.

The V gene is TRBV10-2, the J gene TRBJ1-6; D remains ambiguous. CDR3 length: 16 residues. Germline V gene data show CDR1 as WSHSY and CDR2 as SAAADI. The germline V and J ends were trimmed by 1 base and 0 bases, with 7 bases remaining between them. CDR3 loop: CASSELESSYNSPLHF. The DNA of the CDR3 is TGCGCCAGCAGTGAGTTGGAGAGCTCCTATAATTCACCCCTCCACTTT.

V is TRBV18 and J is TRBJ2-1; 10 bases align to TRBD1. CDR1 and CDR2 (germline): KGHSH, LQKENI. V gave up 4 bases and J gave up 9 bases; unmatched junction bases: 12. The CDR3 runs 16 residues. The CDR3 DNA is TGTGCCAGCTCACGTCGGACAGGGGGGGCAGGGAGTGAGCAGTTCTTC. It translates to CASSRRTGGAGSEQFF.

The chain links TRBV18 to TRBJ2-1; tentative D call: TRBD2 (6 bases). Germline V gene data show CDR1 as KGHSH and CDR2 as LQKENI. Trimming pared 5 bases from V and 6 bases from J, leaving 14 bases between. This CDR3 contains 14 residues. Here the CDR3 DNA reads TGTGCCAGCTCATTGGCGGGGCCACCCAATGAGCAGTTCTTC. It specifies CASSLAGPPNEQFF.

The chain has TRBV19 and TRBJ1-4, with a weak D call TRBD1 (6 bases). V was clipped by 5 bases and J by 6 bases, with 16 bases between them. Germline values: CDR1 LNHDA, CDR2 SQIVND (reference sequence). CDR3 size: 15 residues. The CDR3 DNA is TGTGCCAGTAGTCCCCGGAGGTCAGGGGATGAAAAACTGTTTTTT. This codes for CASSPRRSGDEKLFF.

This sequence joins TRBV15 and TRBJ1-1; 7 nucleotides agree with TRBD1. Germline V lookup: CDR1 LNHNV, CDR2 YYDKDF (reference sequence). Trimming at V came to 1 base and at J to 0 bases, leaving 8 bases not matched to a gene. This CDR3 region has 17 residues. The CDR3 region has the DNA TGTGCCACCAGCAGAGGCCAAAGGACAGGAATGAACACTGAAGCTTTCTTT. Translating gives CATSRGQRTGMNTEAFF.

This chain joins TRBV19 and TRBJ2-1, with TRBD1 as a possible D gene (6 bases). The CDR3 runs 15 residues. Germline CDR1 is LNHDA and CDR2 is SQIVND (reference sequence). Deletions cut 7 bases from V and 1 base from J, with 14 bases between. The CDR3 sequence: CASTGQGKSYNEQFF. The CDR3 DNA reads as TGTGCCAGTACCGGCCAGGGGAAATCCTACAATGAGCAGTTCTTC. Supplemented by reference TRBV19 and TRBJ2-1, the full variable domain reads DGGITQSPKYLFRKEGQNVTLSCEQNLNHDAMYWYRQDPGQGLRLIYYSQIVNDFQKGDIAEGYSVSREKKESFPLTVTSAQKNPTAFYLCASTGQGKSYNEQFFGPGTRLTVL.

In nucleotides, the CDR3 is TGTGCCAGCAGCCTCATCGGTGGGGGGGCTAGCACAGATACGCAGTATTTT. This encodes CASSLIGGGASTDTQYF. The chain recombines TRBV5-4 with TRBJ2-3; TRBD2 is a possible D gene (7 bases). Trimming removed 4 bases from V and 0 bases from J, with 18 bases in between. CDR1 is SGHNT, CDR2 YYREEE, per germline (reference sequence). There are 17 residues in the CDR3.

The CDR3 sequence: CASSPYSVGEQFF. The CDR3 DNA sequence: TGTGCCAGCAGCCCTTATAGCGTAGGAGAGCAGTTCTTC. V gene TRBV14 combines with J gene TRBJ2-1; TRBD2 might be the D (5 bases). The CDR3 is 13 amino acids. Trimming left V 4 bases short and J 10 bases short, with 14 bases between. From germline, CDR1 is SGHDN and CDR2 FVKESK.

The CDR3 reads CATSRDQGTGQGPQHF. The CDR3 bases are TGTGCCACCAGCAGAGATCAAGGGACAGGCCAGGGGCCCCAGCATTTT. The V gene is TRBV15, the J gene TRBJ1-5; 8 bases agree with TRBD1. Germline-derived CDR1 and CDR2 are LNHNV and YYDKDF (reference sequence). V dropped 0 bases and J dropped 9; count of bases not matched to a gene: 10. The CDR3 sequence is 16 residues long.

The V call is TRBV19, the J call TRBJ1-5; weak D call: TRBD1 (5 bases). CDR1 and CDR2 from the germline V gene are LNHDA and SQIVND (reference sequence). V was pared by 1 base and J by 3 bases, with 13 bases between. The CDR3 totals 16 residues. The CDR3 DNA reads as TGTGCCAGTAGTATAGGGAGGTGGGGACTCAATCAGCCCCAGCATTTT. The encoded protein is CASSIGRWGLNQPQHF.

The CDR3 DNA follows: TGTGCCAGTAAGCCTTCGACAGGAGGACTCTATGGCTACACCTTC. The encoded protein is CASKPSTGGLYGYTF. The genes are TRBV19 and TRBJ1-2; maybe TRBD1 (6 bases). V was trimmed by 7 bases and J by 4 bases, leaving 19 bases between them. CDR3 size: 15 residues. The V gene's germline CDR1 is LNHDA and CDR2 SQIVND (reference sequence).

The chain links TRBV19 to TRBJ1-1, with TRBD1 matching 10 bases. The CDR3 totals 13 residues. The V and J ends lost 5 bases and 8 bases, in that order; junction bases with no gene match: 5. Germline assignment: CDR1 LNHDA and CDR2 SQIVND (reference sequence). The CDR3 sequence is CASSWGQGKEAFF. CDR3 DNA sequence: TGTGCCAGTAGTTGGGGACAGGGGAAGGAAGCTTTCTTT.

The genes are TRBV19 and TRBJ1-5; D might be TRBD1 (6 bases). The CDR3 runs 14 residues. V was trimmed by 10 bases and J by 0 bases, leaving 13 bases between them. Germline V gene lookup returns CDR1 LNHDA and CDR2 SQIVND (reference sequence). CDR3 in DNA: TGTGCCACCAAGTTAGGGGGTAGCAATCAGCCCCAGCATTTT. Amino acid sequence: CATKLGGSNQPQHF.

The V gene is TRBV5-4, the J gene TRBJ1-1, with TRBD1 matching over 7 bases. Looked up from germline, CDR1 is SGHNT and CDR2 is YYREEE (reference sequence). CDR3 length: 14 residues. The V and J ends lost 7 bases and 1 base, in that order; junction bases with no gene match: 7. Here the CDR3 DNA reads TGTGCCAGCTTCTGGGACAGCAAGAACACTGAAGCTTTCTTT. Translated, it gives CASFWDSKNTEAFF.

The count of this clone is one. V is TRBV5-1 and J is TRBJ1-2, with D perhaps matching TRBD1 (6 bases). V dropped 1 base and J dropped 5 bases, with 21 bases sitting between them. Germline-derived CDR1 and CDR2 are SGHRS and YFSETQ. The CDR3 sequence is 17 residues long. This CDR3 is CASSLPGTSRTGYGYTF. CDR3 bases: TGCGCCAGCAGCTTGCCCGGGACATCAAGAACCGGGTATGGCTACACCTTC.

The J gene is TRBJ2-2, the V gene TRBV2, with 12 bases aligning to TRBD2. Per germline, CDR1 SNHLY and CDR2 FYNNEI. The ends lost 0 bases at V and 6 bases at J; junction bases unmatched: 5. The CDR3 covers 17 residues. The CDR3 here is CASSEAGLAGYAGELFF. The DNA for the CDR3 is TGTGCCAGCAGTGAAGCTGGACTAGCGGGGTACGCCGGGGAGCTGTTTTTT. Full variable domain (missing parts from reference TRBV2 and TRBJ2-2): EPEVTQTPSHQVTQMGQEVILRCVPISNHLYFYWYRQILGQKVEFLVSFYNNEISEKSEIFDDQFSVERPDGSNFTLKIRSTKLEDSAMYFCASSEAGLAGYAGELFFGEGSRLTVL.

The DNA of the CDR3 is TGTGCTAGTGGTTTGGTAGTGGGGGGTACCCTAGAGGGCTACACCTTC. As protein: CASGLVVGGTLEGYTF. The chain combines TRBV12-5 with TRBJ1-2, with a tentative D call TRBD1 (5 bases). Trimming took 0 bases from V and 8 from J, leaving 19 bases between them. CDR1 is LGHNT and CDR2 is FRNRAP in the germline V gene. The CDR3 covers 16 residues. The variable domain in full, completed from reference TRBV12-5 and TRBJ1-2, reads DARVTQTPRHKVTEMGQEVTMRCQPILGHNTVFWYRQTMMQGLELLAYFRNRAPLDDSGMPKDRFSAEMPDATLATLKIQPSEPRDSAVYFCASGLVVGGTLEGYTFGSGTRLTVV.